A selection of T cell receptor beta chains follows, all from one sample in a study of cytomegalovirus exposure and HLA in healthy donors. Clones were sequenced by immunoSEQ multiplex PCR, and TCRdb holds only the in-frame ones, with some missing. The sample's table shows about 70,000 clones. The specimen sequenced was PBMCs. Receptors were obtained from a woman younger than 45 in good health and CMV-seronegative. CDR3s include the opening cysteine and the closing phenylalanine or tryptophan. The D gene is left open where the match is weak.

DNA: TGTGCCAGGGGGGGGGCAGGGGGCCGGTATGGCTACACCTTC
CDR3: CARGGAGGRYGYTF
V: TRBV21-1
J: TRBJ1-2
D: .

DNA: TGTGCCAGCAGCCAAGCCCACACCTACGAGCAGTACTTC
CDR3: CASSQAHTYEQYF
V: TRBV4-2
J: TRBJ2-7
D: .

DNA: TGTGCCAGCAGGACGCCTCTAGCGGGAGGTTACGAGCAGTACTTC
CDR3: CASRTPLAGGYEQYF
V: TRBV27
J: TRBJ2-7
D: TRBD2

DNA: TGTGCCAGTAGTTTTCTCAGGGGCGGAACGACAGATACGCAGTATTTT
CDR3: CASSFLRGGTTDTQYF
V: TRBV19
J: TRBJ2-3
D: .

DNA: TGTGCCAGTAACGAACCGATAGGGGATTTTCCAAATCAGCCCCAGCATTTT
CDR3: CASNEPIGDFPNQPQHF
V: TRBV19
J: TRBJ1-5
D: .

DNA: TGTGCCAGCAGTGGCAGGAGGTACGAGCAGTACTTC
CDR3: CASSGRRYEQYF
V: TRBV6-1
J: TRBJ2-7
D: .

DNA: TGTGCCAGCAGCTTAGCGCTTAGTGCCTTATCCGAGCAGTACTTC
CDR3: CASSLALSALSEQYF
V: TRBV7-6
J: TRBJ2-7
D: .

DNA: TGTGCCAGCCATGGGCTAGGAGGCCAGTACTTC
CDR3: CASHGLGGQYF
V: TRBV21-1
J: TRBJ2-5
D: .

DNA: TGTGCTAGCAGCCCCCACCGAGCGGGAGTACGGGGGGAGCTGTTTTTT
CDR3: CASSPHRAGVRGELFF
V: TRBV7-7
J: TRBJ2-2
D: TRBD2

DNA: TGTGCCAGCAGTTCCGGGACACCTACAGATACGCAGTATTTT
CDR3: CASSSGTPTDTQYF
V: TRBV6-5
J: TRBJ2-3
D: .

DNA: TGCGCCAGCAGCCAGACGGGAGTAGTCGACAATGAGCAGTTCTTC
CDR3: CASSQTGVVDNEQFF
V: TRBV4-1
J: TRBJ2-1
D: .

DNA: TGTGCCAGCAGCCAACCTTACGGGACTGCAACAGATACGCAGTATTTT
CDR3: CASSQPYGTATDTQYF
V: TRBV5-8
J: TRBJ2-3
D: .

DNA: TGTGCCAGCATGAAGACGGGGGGAGGAAACACCATATATTTT
CDR3: CASMKTGGGNTIYF
V: TRBV28
J: TRBJ1-3
D: .

DNA: TGCGCCAGCAGCCAAGGTCCAGCGGGAGAGTCCTACGAGCAGTACTTC
CDR3: CASSQGPAGESYEQYF
V: TRBV4-1
J: TRBJ2-7
D: TRBD2

DNA: TGTGCCAGTAGTATCATCGTGCATCGGGGGGGATTCTGGCAGCCCCAGCATTTT
CDR3: CASSIIVHRGGFWQPQHF
V: TRBV19
J: TRBJ1-5
D: .

DNA: TGTGTGTCAGACAGGGCCGACTACCTGAACACTGAAGCTTTCTTT
CDR3: CVSDRADYLNTEAFF
V: TRBV6-1
J: TRBJ1-1
D: TRBD1